Presented here are 28 T cell receptor beta chains from one specimen sequenced in a study of T cell responses to AZD1222 COVID-19 vaccine (dated by TCRdb to the early 2020s). The sample's time point label is to be understood as: baseline before first vaccination. Receptor amplification or capture employed the immunoSEQ multiplex PCR assay. The clones in this table, taken by TCRdb from immuneACCESS, are in-frame only. Not every clone is retained; where verified, under half of the shortfall comes from an unresolved V gene, and the cause of the rest is unknown. The sample table records roughly 100,000 clones; roughly 88% of these occur just once. The top ten constitute 2% to 3% of the sample. Specimen: peripheral blood, collected on day 0 of AZD1222 vaccination. The source is an adult in good health.

The chain couples TRBV27 to TRBJ2-5; D unresolved. CDR3 size: 19 residues. CDR1 and CDR2 from the germline V gene are MNHEY and SMNVEV (reference sequence). The V end was cut by 0 bases, the J end by 1 base, with 21 bases between. The CDR3 here is CASSLSRPGLYRPQETQYF. CDR3 DNA: TGTGCCAGCAGTTTATCTAGACCAGGTTTATATCGGCCCCAAGAGACCCAGTACTTC.

The CDR3 here is CASSLDRQPLFF. The CDR3 DNA reads TGCGCCAGCAGCTTGGATCGGCAGCCGCTGTTCTTC. The chain combines TRBV5-1 with TRBJ2-1; D is undetermined. This CDR3 contains 12 residues. Germline V gives CDR1 SGHRS, CDR2 YFSETQ. V was cut by 0 bases and J by 15 bases, with 13 bases left in between.

This clone was seen just once. V usage is TRBV5-5 and J usage is TRBJ1-5; 8 nucleotides agree with TRBD1. The CDR3 spans 17 residues. V trimming: 4 bases; J trimming: 0 bases; junction bases outside the gene matches: 9. Germline lookup yields CDR1 SGHKS and CDR2 YYEKEE (reference sequence). CDR3 in DNA: TGTGCCAGCAGCAGCACGACCCAGGGGGCTAGCAATCAGCCCCAGCATTTT. Translated: CASSSTTQGASNQPQHF.

This chain links TRBV10-3 with TRBJ2-7; 7 bases agree with TRBD1. Germline-derived CDR1 and CDR2 are ENHRY and SYGVKD. V dropped 4 bases and J dropped 3; count of bases not matched to a gene: 9. This CDR3 spans 15 amino acids. CDR3 residues: CAISGTGTDIYEQYF. As DNA, the CDR3 is TGTGCCATCAGTGGTACCGGGACAGACATCTACGAGCAGTACTTC.

The J gene is TRBJ2-7, the V gene TRBV11-2; maybe TRBD2 (6 bases). CDR1 is SGHAT and CDR2 is FQNNGV in the germline V gene. Deletions cut 4 bases from V and 0 bases from J, with 13 bases between. The CDR3 sequence is 15 residues long. Here the CDR3 reads CASSWAGLSSYEQYF. The DNA of the CDR3 is TGTGCCAGCAGCTGGGCGGGACTGAGCTCCTACGAGCAGTACTTC. The full variable domain, completed using reference TRBV11-2 and TRBJ2-7, is EAGVAQSPRYKIIEKRQSVAFWCNPISGHATLYWYQQILGQGPKLLIQFQNNGVVDDSQLPKDRFSAERLKGVDSTLKIQPAKLEDSAVYLCASSWAGLSSYEQYFGPGTRLTVT.

Only one count was recorded for this clone. In DNA form, the CDR3 reads TGTGCTAGTGGTTGGGGACTGCCCAATGAGCAGTTCTTC. It encodes CASGWGLPNEQFF. The rearrangement uses TRBV12-5 and TRBJ2-1; TRBD2 is a possible D gene (6 bases). The V end was cut by 4 bases, the J end by 6 bases, with 10 bases between. This CDR3 region has 13 residues. Germline CDR1 LGHNT, CDR2 FRNRAP.

The chain has TRBV7-8 and TRBJ1-1; 9 nucleotides agree with TRBD1. The trim removed 5 bases at V and 1 base at J, leaving 5 bases unmatched. This CDR3 is 15 amino acids long. Germline values: CDR1 SGHVS, CDR2 FQNEAQ. CDR3 loop: CASSPRTGANTEAFF. CDR3 nucleotide sequence: TGTGCCAGCAGCCCCCGGACAGGGGCGAACACTGAAGCTTTCTTT.

The chain links TRBV5-4 to TRBJ1-3; D uncertain. Trimming removed 4 bases at V and 4 bases at J, with 15 bases between. The CDR3 runs to 15 residues. Germline V gene lookup returns CDR1 SGHNT and CDR2 YYREEE (reference sequence). CDR3 sequence: CASSIKNSGGNTIYF. CDR3 DNA: TGTGCCAGCAGCATTAAAAATTCCGGCGGAAACACCATATATTTT.

V is TRBV3-1 (or the pseudogene TRBV3-2) and J is TRBJ2-2, with TRBD2 matching 7 bases. The CDR3 runs 20 residues. Looked up from germline, CDR1 is LGHDT and CDR2 is YNNKEL (reference sequence). Trimming at V came to 0 bases and at J to 0 bases, leaving 13 bases not matched to a gene. CDR3 in amino acids: CASSQEGIGTTLPNTGELFF. In DNA form, the CDR3 reads TGTGCCAGCAGCCAAGAAGGGATCGGGACTACCCTACCGAACACCGGGGAGCTGTTTTTT.

The chain joins TRBV9 to TRBJ1-2, with 8 positions matching TRBD1. The CDR3 totals 12 residues. Germline values: CDR1 SGDLS, CDR2 YYNGEE. After removal of 3 bases from V and 8 bases from J, the junction contained 3 bases not matched to a gene. CDR3 nucleotide sequence: TGTGCCAGCAGCGGGACAGGGCGCGGCTACACCTTC. It codes for CASSGTGRGYTF.

The J gene is TRBJ2-1, the V gene TRBV7-9, with a possible D match to TRBD2 (6 bases). CDR1 and CDR2 from the germline V gene are SEHNR and FQNEAQ (reference sequence). V gave up 4 bases and J gave up 7 bases, with 17 bases separating them. The CDR3 sequence is 15 residues long. CDR3 protein: CASSSRGGINNEQFF. CDR3 DNA: TGTGCCAGCAGCTCCCGAGGCGGGATTAATAATGAGCAGTTCTTC.

The CDR3 loop reads CASSSRTQSSGANVLTF. CDR3 nucleotide sequence: TGTGCCAGCAGCTCGCGGACGCAAAGCTCTGGGGCCAACGTCCTGACTTTC. The chain couples TRBV13 to TRBJ2-6; D is unresolved. V was shortened by 4 bases and J by 0 bases, with 13 bases between the two germline ends. This CDR3 is built from 17 residues. The germline V gene encodes CDR1 PRHDT and CDR2 FYEKMQ (reference sequence).

The chain employs TRBV29-1 and TRBJ2-7; TRBD2 agrees at 14 bases. Per germline, CDR1 SQVTM and CDR2 ANQGSEA. V gave up 6 bases and J gave up 2 bases; unmatched junction bases: 15. The CDR3 length is 18 residues. CDR3 DNA: TGCAGCGTCTCTCGAACCAAGACTAGCGGGAGGGCCGCCTACGAGCAGTACTTC. Its protein product is CSVSRTKTSGRAAYEQYF.

The chain links TRBV7-2 to TRBJ2-7; D uncertain. V lost 0 bases and J lost 2, with 5 bases in between. The CDR3 loop spans 13 amino acids. Looked up from germline, CDR1 is SGHTA and CDR2 is FQGNSA. DNA for the CDR3: TGTGCCAGCAGCTTAGCCCTGGCCTACGAGCAGTACTTC. As protein: CASSLALAYEQYF.

The gene calls are TRBV2 and TRBJ1-5; D remains unclear. The V end was cut by 3 bases, the J end by 5 bases, with 14 bases between. The CDR3 length is 15 residues. The germline gives CDR1 SNHLY, CDR2 FYNNEI. CDR3: CASSDSAGMDQPQHF. CDR3 nucleotides: TGTGCCAGCAGTGATTCGGCCGGGATGGATCAGCCCCAGCATTTT.

The V gene is TRBV10-3, the J gene TRBJ1-4, with 7 bases identical to TRBD1. The CDR3 is 15 amino acids. Germline V gene lookup returns CDR1 ENHRY and CDR2 SYGVKD. The V segment lost 2 bases and the J segment 3 bases; nucleotides outside the gene matches: 3. In DNA, the CDR3 is TGTGCCATCAGTGAGGCAACAGGGGCTAATGAAAAACTGTTTTTT. Translating it yields CAISEATGANEKLFF.

The chain joins TRBV11-3 to TRBJ1-1; D ambiguous. Trimming removed 10 bases from V and 1 base from J, with 7 bases in between. Germline CDR1 reads SGHNT; CDR2 reads YENEEA. The CDR3 consists of 11 residues. Here the CDR3 reads CATYKNTEAFF. CDR3 nucleotide sequence: TGTGCCACCTATAAGAACACTGAAGCTTTCTTT.

The chain employs TRBV12-3 or TRBV12-4 and TRBJ2-1; D is uncertain. CDR3 length: 12 amino acids. Trimming removed 6 bases from V and 8 bases from J, with 11 bases in between. CDR3: CASRPAGHEQFF. The CDR3, as DNA: TGTGCCAGCAGGCCGGCCGGTCATGAGCAGTTCTTC.

This sequence joins TRBV27 and TRBJ2-7, with 9 bases matching TRBD1. V lost 4 bases, J lost 2 bases, and 6 bases stayed unmatched. Germline V lookup: CDR1 MNHEY, CDR2 SMNVEV (reference sequence). The CDR3 has 15 residues. Here the CDR3 DNA reads TGTGCCAGCAGTTGGACCGGGACAGGGACCTACGAGCAGTACTTC. Translated, it gives CASSWTGTGTYEQYF.

A note on this clone: A junction end diverges from the germline sequence, so it may reflect a read error. The J gene is TRBJ1-1, the V gene TRBV5-5; the match to TRBD1 covers 9 bases. This CDR3 is 14 amino acids long. Germline CDR1 SGHKS, CDR2 YYEKEE (reference sequence). The CDR3 sequence: CASSLAFEGQGRSF. CDR3 nucleotides: TGTGCCAGCAGCTTGGCTTTCGAGGGACAGGGTCGATCTTTT.

The V call is TRBV7-8, the J call TRBJ1-6; 7 bases match TRBD1. V gave up 3 bases and J gave up 5 bases; unmatched junction bases: 10. The germline V gene encodes CDR1 SGHVS and CDR2 FQNEAQ. The CDR3 covers 17 residues. The chain's CDR3 is CASSLGRGLGDNSPLHF. In DNA form, the CDR3 reads TGTGCCAGCAGCTTGGGGAGGGGGCTTGGAGATAATTCACCCCTCCACTTT.

V gene TRBV12-3 or TRBV12-4 combines with J gene TRBJ2-2; D is ambiguous. V was shortened by 2 bases and J by 3 bases, with 4 bases between the two germline ends. The CDR3 runs to 13 residues. DNA for the CDR3: TGTGCCAGCAGTTTAAGAGACACCGGGGAGCTGTTTTTT. It is translated as CASSLRDTGELFF.

This chain connects TRBV2 to TRBJ1-1, with TRBD1 identical over 9 bases. The germline gives CDR1 SNHLY, CDR2 FYNNEI. There are 16 residues in the CDR3. V trimming: 9 bases; J trimming: 0 bases; junction bases outside the gene matches: 11. CDR3 in DNA: TGTGCCAGATTCCCCTGGGACAGGGAGATGAACACTGAAGCTTTCTTT. As protein: CARFPWDREMNTEAFF.

The chain employs TRBV6-5 and TRBJ2-7, with 8 bases that match TRBD2. V was clipped by 6 bases and J by 4 bases; unmatched bases: 11. CDR3 length equals 15 residues. Germline CDR1 reads MNHEY; CDR2 reads SVGAGI. DNA of the CDR3: TGTGCCAGCAGAGGACTGCGCGGGGGGTTATACGAGCAGTACTTC. Amino acid sequence: CASRGLRGGLYEQYF.

This clone has only a few counts. J is TRBJ1-5 and V is TRBV29-1; 10 bases agree with TRBD1. The germline gives CDR1 SQVTM, CDR2 ANQGSEA. This CDR3 has 12 residues. Unmatched junction bases numbered 2, after V lost 1 base and J lost 11 bases. The CDR3 sequence: CSVEGGTGAQHF. The CDR3 DNA reads TGCAGCGTTGAAGGGGGGACAGGGGCCCAGCATTTT.

This clone was picked up one time. The chain has TRBV28 and TRBJ1-2; tentatively, D is TRBD1 (6 bases). Trimming took off 5 bases at V and 7 bases at J, with 20 bases between the two ends. This CDR3 has 15 residues. CDR1 is MDHEN and CDR2 is SYDVKM in the germline V gene. CDR3: CASSTLTGYVGGYTF. In DNA form, the CDR3 reads TGTGCCAGCAGTACGCTAACAGGGTACGTAGGTGGCTACACCTTC.

V usage is TRBV5-6 and J usage is TRBJ2-7; a possible D gene is TRBD1 (8 bases). The CDR3 is 17 residues long. V was trimmed by 3 bases and J by 7 bases, leaving 26 bases between them. Per the germline V gene, CDR1 is SGHDT and CDR2 is YYEEEE. The CDR3 loop is CASSSGGQAWFVEEQYF. The CDR3 region has the DNA TGTGCCAGCAGCTCGGGGGGACAGGCCTGGTTTGTGGAAGAGCAGTACTTC.

J is TRBJ2-3 and V is TRBV7-2; TRBD2 matches at 8 bases. CDR1 SGHTA and CDR2 FQGNSA come from the germline V gene. The length of the CDR3 is 15 residues. With V trimmed by 2 bases and J by 0 bases, 1 base remained unmatched. CDR3 DNA sequence: TGTGCCAGCAGCTTAAGACTAGCGAGCACAGATACGCAGTATTTT. Protein product: CASSLRLASTDTQYF.